This T cell receptor beta chain was identified in a study of control samples from healthy donors and cancer patients. V lost 7 bases to trimming and J lost 1 base; unmatched junction nucleotides: 11. The CDR3 totals 16 residues. CDR1 MDHEN and CDR2 SYDVKM come from the germline V gene. Here immunoSEQ multiplex PCR was the method, and the copy in TCRdb shows in-frame clones only, minus some. The sample has about 50,000 clones; around 94% are singletons. Sequenced material: blood. This sequence originates from a young man in good health. The chain employs TRBV28 and TRBJ2-7, with TRBD2 identical over 9 bases. CDR3 residues: CASTASTLAGSYEQYF. The CDR3 coding sequence is TGTGCCAGCACGGCCTCTACACTAGCGGGTTCCTACGAGCAGTACTTC.